The 2 T cell receptor beta chains below were found in one sample sequenced in a study of post-analysis software for immune sequencing data. Unique molecular identifiers featured in each of the TCR beta cDNA libraries. One entry per CDR3 protein, called by TCRdb with MiXCR from the PCR reads. The data contain more than 500,000 distinct CDR3 sequences, about a third of them singletons. No antigens are known for them. Regarding the study as a whole: TRBV5-6, TRBV5-1 and TRBV20-1 were among five TRBV segments more frequent in patients than controls.

The sample taken for sequencing was blood. The receptors were sampled from a girl under 18 with multiple sclerosis.

There are a few counts of this clonotype. The chain combines TRBV7-2 with TRBJ1-1; 9 nucleotides line up with TRBD1. J was trimmed by 3 bases and V by 5 bases; bases with no gene match: 13. There are 17 residues in the CDR3. Germline V CDR1 and CDR2: SGHTA, FQGNSA. This CDR3 reads CASSPRGQGRGHTEAFF. The DNA for the CDR3 is TGTGCCAGCAGCCCACGGGGACAGGGACGGGGCCACACTGAAGCTTTCTTT. The full variable domain, with the rest looked up from reference TRBV7-2 and TRBJ1-1, is GAGVSQSPSNKVTEKGKDVELRCDPISGHTALYWYRQSLGQGLEFLIYFQGNSAPDKSGLPSDRFSAERTGGSVSTLTIQRTQQEDSAVYLCASSPRGQGRGHTEAFFGQGTRLTVV.

The chain is built from TRBV21-1 and TRBJ2-7. TRBV21-1 corresponds to a pseudogene. There are 14 residues in the CDR3. The CDR3 coding sequence is TGTGCCAGCAGCAAAGGCGCGGGTTCGGCCGAGCAGTACTTC. Its protein product is CASSKGAGSAEQYF.